Sequencing of this TCR beta chain was carried out in a study of T cell changes during pregnancy in multiple sclerosis. The CDR3 contains 21 residues. Germline CDR1 reads SNHLY; CDR2 reads FYNNEI. Trimming removed 5 bases from V and 5 bases from J; junction bases left unmatched: 24. Sequencing was performed with immunoSEQ multiplex PCR; in TCRdb, only in-frame clones are kept and a portion is missing. Of about 70,000 clones in the sample, about 92% were seen once. The specimen comprised peripheral blood, sampled in the third trimester of pregnancy. The gene calls are TRBV2 and TRBJ2-1; 10 bases agree with TRBD2. The clonotype originates from a female donor with multiple sclerosis, enrolled in a pregnancy study. CDR3 region: CASSPAKGIHLAGAVDNEQFF. CDR3 coding DNA: TGTGCCAGCAGTCCCGCGAAGGGAATCCATCTAGCGGGAGCGGTGGACAATGAGCAGTTCTTC.